These 7 T cell receptor beta chains share one sample of origin, sequenced in a study of human T cells and chemical hapten exposure. TCRdb recomputed calls from the RACE reads with MiXCR, one row per CDR3 protein. The sample lists more than 300,000 distinct CDR3 sequences; 5.5% were seen once. Documented time point: pre-sensitization, week 0. Treatment in this sample: therapeutic diphenylcyclopropenone sensitization with weekly scalp DPC. This sample comprised whole blood, obtained in connection with sensitization to the hapten diphenylcyclopropenone (DPC). These receptors all stem from a woman aged 18-29 years with alopecia areata. Some clones in this sample may be carry-over from other donors' samples.

The rearrangement joins TRBV3-1 to TRBJ1-2; perhaps TRBD1 as D (6 bases). V gave up 1 base and J gave up 4 bases, with 10 bases separating them. The CDR3 has 14 amino acids. CDR1 and CDR2 from the germline V gene are LGHDT and YNNKEL (reference sequence). In DNA, the CDR3 is TGTGCCAGCAGCCAAGTCCAGGGGATCTATGGCTACACCTTC. It is translated as CASSQVQGIYGYTF.

The V gene is TRBV6-6, the J gene TRBJ2-1; D ambiguous. Trimming took off 2 bases at V and 9 bases at J, with 11 bases between the two ends. In germline, CDR1 is MNHNY, CDR2 SVGAGI (reference sequence). The CDR3 loop spans 13 amino acids. CDR3 sequence reads: CASSYGLSAEQFF. DNA for the CDR3: TGTGCCAGCAGTTACGGCTTATCTGCTGAGCAGTTCTTC.

The genes are TRBV10-3 and TRBJ2-5; D is unclear. Germline-derived CDR1 and CDR2 are ENHRY and SYGVKD. CDR3 length: 14 amino acids. Between the trimmed V and J ends, which lost 3 bases and 0 bases, there was a span of 8 bases. CDR3 amino acids: CAISDPVDQETQYF. The DNA for the CDR3 is TGTGCCATCAGTGACCCTGTAGACCAAGAGACCCAGTACTTC.

This clonotype was found many times. V and J are TRBV18 and TRBJ2-1; 11 bases are shared with TRBD2. The CDR3 runs 17 residues. The J segment lost 2 bases and the V segment lost 4 bases, leaving 7 bases of the junction unmatched. Germline V gene sequence: CDR1 KGHSH, CDR2 LQKENI. The CDR3 reads CASSLNSGGDAYNEQFF. In DNA form, the CDR3 reads TGTGCCAGCTCACTAAATAGCGGGGGGGACGCCTACAATGAGCAGTTCTTC.

This clonotype was seen ten or more times. This chain uses TRBV2 with TRBJ2-5; TRBD2 matches 8 bases. J was trimmed by 5 bases and V by 6 bases; bases with no gene match: 8. CDR1 is SNHLY and CDR2 is FYNNEI in the germline V gene. The CDR3 spans 14 residues. The CDR3 DNA follows: TGTGCCAGCAGCAACGCGGGGGGTTGGGAGACCCAGTACTTC. Encoded protein: CASSNAGGWETQYF.

This clonotype was observed many times. The chain is built from TRBV7-6 and TRBJ1-2, with a weak D call TRBD1 (5 bases). V lost 1 base and J 2 bases, leaving 8 bases between the germline ends. This CDR3 comprises 14 residues. The V gene's germline CDR1 is SGHVS and CDR2 FNYEAQ. This CDR3 reads CASSLVAGNYGYTF. For the CDR3, the DNA is TGTGCCAGCAGCTTAGTTGCAGGGAACTATGGCTACACCTTC.

J is TRBJ1-1 and V is TRBV6-2 or TRBV6-3; maybe TRBD1 (6 bases). This CDR3 contains 15 residues. The ends were cut back, 2 bases at V and 1 base at J, with 11 bases in the middle. The germline CDR1 and CDR2 sequences are MNHEY and SVGEGT. The CDR3 reads CASSYGGKGNTEAFF. CDR3 nucleotides: TGTGCCAGCAGTTACGGGGGCAAGGGGAACACTGAAGCTTTCTTT.